One sample yielded the 16 T cell receptor beta chains listed below, sequenced in a study of blood T cells in healthy people across ages. Then a second PCR, running about 7 to 11 cycles, was carried out with a sample-barcoded 5' primer and a J-beta primer mix. One entry per CDR3 protein results from TCRdb running MiXCR on the 5' RACE reads. The repertoire holds 550,000 to 600,000 distinct CDR3 sequences, with about 45% as singletons. The sequenced material came from blood. The origin of the receptors is a man at least 80 years old in good health.

The V call is TRBV5-1, the J call TRBJ2-7, with unresolved D. The CDR3 is 14 amino acids. The ends were cut back, 0 bases at V and 7 bases at J, with 14 bases in the middle. CDR1 and CDR2 (germline): SGHRS, YFSETQ. The CDR3 region has the DNA TGCGCCAGCAGCTTGGCCTTGGGGTCTGAAGAGCAGTACTTC. Its protein is CASSLALGSEEQYF.

The chain couples TRBV3-1 to TRBJ1-2, with 9 bases that match TRBD1. Germline V gene lookup returns CDR1 LGHDT and CDR2 YNNKEL (reference sequence). CDR3 size: 14 residues. J gave up 7 bases and V 3 bases, and 6 bases lay outside the gene matches. For the CDR3, the DNA is TGTGCCAGCAGCCAGGGGGACAGGGTGCCTGGCTACACCTTC. It codes for CASSQGDRVPGYTF.

The table lists this clonotype with a few counts. This chain links TRBV5-1 with TRBJ2-4, with D tentatively TRBD1 (5 bases). The CDR3 extends over 14 amino acids. The V end lost 2 bases, the J end lost 7 bases, and 13 bases lay between the germline ends. Germline V gives CDR1 SGHRS, CDR2 YFSETQ. The CDR3 nucleotides read TGCGCCAGCAGCTTAAGAGTACAGGCTAACATTCAGTACTTC. It is translated as CASSLRVQANIQYF.

This clonotype appeared a few times. V gene TRBV27 combines with J gene TRBJ2-3, with D unresolved. The germline V gene has CDR1 MNHEY and CDR2 SMNVEV (reference sequence). CDR3 length equals 12 residues. V dropped 3 bases and J dropped 9 bases, with 10 bases sitting between them. Here the CDR3 reads CASSFIGGTQYF. CDR3 sequence (DNA): TGTGCCAGCAGTTTTATTGGTGGGACGCAGTATTTT.

This chain links TRBV28 with TRBJ2-3, with TRBD2 matching 12 bases. The CDR3 sequence is 20 residues long. J gave up 1 base and V 10 bases, and 21 bases lay outside the gene matches. CDR1 MDHEN and CDR2 SYDVKM come from the germline V gene. The CDR3 bases are TGTGCCACCAACCAACAGGGCCTAGCGGGGGGGCCCTGGGGCACAGATACGCAGTATTTT. Its protein is CATNQQGLAGGPWGTDTQYF.

V is TRBV20-1 and J is TRBJ1-2; 9 bases are shared with TRBD1. CDR3 length: 14 amino acids. The V gene end was trimmed by 5 bases and the J gene end by 3 bases; junction bases not matched to a gene: 7. Germline lookup yields CDR1 DFQATT and CDR2 SNEGSKA (reference sequence). CDR3 in DNA: TGCAGTGCTTCCCGGGACAGGGCGTACTATGGCTACACCTTC. Protein: CSASRDRAYYGYTF.

This sequence joins TRBV29-1 and TRBJ1-2; D remains unclear. CDR3 length: 11 amino acids. Germline V gene lookup returns CDR1 SQVTM and CDR2 ANQGSEA. With 4 bases removed from V and 8 bases from J, the gap between germline ends came to 11 bases. CDR3 in DNA: TGCAGCGTTGGTGAGGCGGACGGCTACACCTTC. The encoded protein is CSVGEADGYTF.

This clonotype has a handful of counts. V is TRBV20-1 and J is TRBJ2-3; D remains unclear. The CDR3 is 13 residues long. The germline CDR1 and CDR2 sequences are DFQATT and SNEGSKA (reference sequence). Trimming removed 1 base from V and 0 bases from J, with 5 bases in between. CDR3 DNA sequence: TGCAGTGCTAGAGTCTCCAGCACAGATACGCAGTATTTT. Translation gives CSARVSSTDTQYF.

The V gene is TRBV29-1, the J gene TRBJ2-6, with D perhaps matching TRBD1 (6 bases). There are 17 residues in the CDR3. In germline, CDR1 is SQVTM, CDR2 ANQGSEA. The V gene lost 4 bases and the J gene lost 1 base, with 17 bases spanning the gap. CDR3 protein: CSVVTGPMGSGANVLTF. DNA of the CDR3: TGCAGCGTTGTAACAGGGCCCATGGGTTCTGGGGCCAACGTCCTGACTTTC.

Concerning this clonotype itself: A much larger clone sits a single nucleotide away, making a read error possible. The rearrangement links TRBV6-2 or TRBV6-3 to TRBJ2-7, with TRBD2 matching 7 bases. Trimming cost V 6 bases and J 7 bases; bases outside gene matches: 12. CDR3 length equals 14 residues. CDR1 is MNHEY, CDR2 SVGEGT, per germline. The CDR3 DNA is TGTGCCAGCAGGCCGCGGGACTACTCGGAAGAGCAGTACTTC. Translated: CASRPRDYSEEQYF.

This clonotype was recorded at least ten times. J is TRBJ1-5 and V is TRBV6-6; 8 nucleotides match TRBD1. CDR1 and CDR2 from the germline V gene are MNHNY and SVGAGI (reference sequence). CDR3 size: 13 residues. V gave up 7 bases and J gave up 3 bases; unmatched junction bases: 2. The DNA for the CDR3 is TGTGCCAGCAAGACAGGGGTCAATCAGCCCCAGCATTTT. Protein product: CASKTGVNQPQHF.

The rearrangement uses TRBV20-1 and TRBJ2-3, with D hard to call. The CDR3 runs to 14 residues. Germline CDR1 DFQATT, CDR2 SNEGSKA (reference sequence). V was clipped by 5 bases and J by 4 bases, with 16 bases between them. The CDR3 sequence is CSAGDSSDADTQYF. CDR3 DNA: TGCAGTGCTGGCGACTCCTCTGACGCAGATACGCAGTATTTT.

This chain links TRBV10-2 with TRBJ1-1; possible D gene TRBD1, 5 bases. Germline V lookup: CDR1 WSHSY, CDR2 SAAADI. V was shortened by 1 base and J by 12 bases, with 12 bases between the two germline ends. The length of the CDR3 is 12 residues. Written as DNA, the CDR3 is TGCGCCAGCAGTGAGTGGCAGGGAAACTCTTTCTTT. Encoded protein: CASSEWQGNSFF.

J is TRBJ2-2 and V is TRBV9; TRBD2 matches at 8 bases. The CDR3 has 16 amino acids. V trimming: 2 bases; J trimming: 3 bases; junction bases outside the gene matches: 6. CDR1 and CDR2 from the germline V gene are SGDLS and YYNGEE. The CDR3 is CASSVVPSGYTGELFF. The CDR3 nucleotides read TGTGCCAGCAGCGTGGTCCCTAGCGGGTACACCGGGGAGCTGTTTTTT. Looking up the rest from reference TRBV9 and TRBJ2-2 gives the full variable domain: DSGVTQTPKHLITATGQRVTLRCSPRSGDLSVYWYQQSLDQGLQFLIQYYNGEERAKGNILERFSAQQFPDLHSELNLSSLELGDSALYFCASSVVPSGYTGELFFGEGSRLTVL.

This clonotype was detected once. The chain links TRBV20-1 to TRBJ2-1, with 14 bases fitting TRBD2. Germline CDR1 reads DFQATT; CDR2 reads SNEGSKA (reference sequence). V shed 6 bases and J 9 bases; nucleotides not matched to a gene: 7. There are 14 residues in the CDR3. CDR3 sequence reads: CSATHGLAGGEQFF. Here the CDR3 DNA reads TGCAGTGCCACCCACGGACTAGCGGGAGGTGAGCAGTTCTTC.

In its sample, this clonotype was seen a few times. This sequence joins TRBV15 and TRBJ2-7; a possible D gene is TRBD2 (5 bases). The ends were cut back, 0 bases at V and 0 bases at J, with 9 bases in the middle. CDR1 LNHNV and CDR2 YYDKDF come from the germline V gene (reference sequence). This CDR3 contains 15 residues. The CDR3 loop reads CATSRERRSSYEQYF. CDR3 in DNA: TGTGCCACCAGCAGAGAAAGGAGGAGCTCCTACGAGCAGTACTTC.